This TCR beta chain stems from a study of T-cell memory formation after mild COVID-19. Background on the study: Across donors, TCR clusters were largely donor specific.

The CDR3 runs to 18 residues. V lost 0 bases and J lost 4; bases outside the gene matches: 5. Germline V gene data show CDR1 as SGDLS and CDR2 as YYNGEE. Whole-study findings and limits: Clones that shrank (day 15 to 85) were balanced CD4/CD8, whereas later expanders leaned CD4+. Among contracting clones, CD4+ were mainly CM/EM and CD8+ enriched in EMRA.

This clonotype was counted a few times. The antigen is unknown. TCRdb reanalysed the 5' RACE reads using MiXCR and keeps one entry per CDR3 protein. The sample carries over 350,000 distinct CDR3 sequences, about 15% recorded once. The receptor was derived from a man between 18 and 35 years old who had mild COVID-19 (a few samples of this study predate the infection). Cell type and time point are not known. Sequencing was performed on PBMCs or a T cell subset sorted from them (not recorded which). V gene TRBV9 combines with J gene TRBJ2-2; 14 nucleotides align to TRBD2. The CDR3 is CASSVGTSGGLSTGELFF. The DNA of the CDR3 is TGTGCCAGCAGCGTAGGGACTAGCGGGGGGCTGAGCACCGGGGAGCTGTTTTTT.